This T cell receptor (beta chain) was sequenced in a study of cytomegalovirus exposure and HLA in healthy donors. The CDR3 contains 15 residues. J gave up 8 bases and V 1 base, and 9 bases lay outside the gene matches. Germline V gives CDR1 SGHNT, CDR2 YYREEE (reference sequence). PCR used 60 Vbeta primers and 13 Jbeta primers. Assay: immunoSEQ multiplex PCR; the TCRdb copy retains only in-frame clones and omits some. The sample records some 160,000 clones, roughly 72% being singletons. The V and J genes are TRBV5-4 and TRBJ1-2; 9 bases are shared with TRBD1. Sequencing used PBMCs. The TCR was taken from a man between 40 and 49 years old in good health and CMV-seronegative. As DNA, the CDR3 is TGTGCCAGCAGCTTGATGATCACAGGGGGCAGGGGCTACACCTTC. The encoded protein is CASSLMITGGRGYTF.